Listed below are T cell receptor beta chains from one sample, sequenced in a study of blood T cell repertoires in COVID-19. Libraries were prepared by immunoSEQ multiplex PCR; TCRdb keeps only in-frame clonotypes and omits some of them. The sample includes 200,000 to 250,000 clones, just over 85% of them seen just once. Specimen: peripheral blood. All receptors derive from a man in his late teens or twenties with active or convalescent COVID-19. The CDR3 runs from the conserved cysteine through the conserved F or W. A D gene is named only where the DNA matches it firmly. Clone size is not always given. Where it is, it says once, few, many or a class for expanded clones.

clone_size,v_call,d_call,j_call,cdr3_aa,cdr3_nt
once,TRBV28,NA,TRBJ2-7,CASSLGHYEQYF,TGTGCCAGCAGTTTGGGACACTACGAGCAGTACTTC
NA,TRBV12-3/TRBV12-4,NA,TRBJ2-2,CASRPDTGELFF,TGTGCCAGCAGGCCAGACACCGGGGAGCTGTTTTTT
NA,TRBV7-2,NA,TRBJ2-7,CASSYSAGNEQYF,TGTGCCAGCAGCTACTCCGCGGGGAACGAGCAGTACTTC
NA,TRBV5-4,TRBD2,TRBJ2-7,CASSLGPSGRVRSYEQYF,TGTGCCAGCAGCTTGGGCCCTAGCGGGAGGGTTAGGAGCTACGAGCAGTACTTC
NA,TRBV7-6,TRBD2,TRBJ2-1,CASSPRTSGSRYNEQFF,TGTGCCAGCAGCCCTCGGACTAGCGGGAGTCGATACAATGAGCAGTTCTTC
few,TRBV6-4,TRBD2,TRBJ2-3,CASSESSGATDTQYF,TGTGCCAGCAGTGAGTCTAGCGGGGCCACAGATACGCAGTATTTT
once,TRBV6-2/TRBV6-3,TRBD2,TRBJ2-3,CASRPLAATDTQYF,TGTGCCAGCAGGCCTCTAGCGGCCACAGATACGCAGTATTTT
NA,TRBV5-1,NA,TRBJ2-7,CASSGPERLTYEQYF,TGCGCCAGCAGCGGTCCTGAGAGACTAACCTACGAGCAGTACTTC
NA,TRBV5-4,TRBD1,TRBJ1-2,CASSLWGQGSSYGYTF,TGTGCCAGCAGCTTGTGGGGACAGGGAAGTAGCTATGGCTACACCTTC
once,TRBV15,NA,TRBJ2-7,CATTWGGSSEQYF,TGTGCCACCACCTGGGGCGGTTCGTCCGAGCAGTACTTC
NA,TRBV7-2,TRBD2,TRBJ2-7,CASSLVGTIYEQYF,TGTGCCAGCAGCTTAGTAGGGACTATCTACGAGCAGTACTTC